These T cell receptor beta chains were read from a single sample in a study of T cell changes during pregnancy in multiple sclerosis. The assay was immunoSEQ multiplex PCR, and TCRdb's table has in-frame clones only and misses some. The repertoire holds tens of thousands of clones, roughly 92% seen once, with roughly 3% in the top ten. The material sequenced was peripheral blood, taken in the third trimester of pregnancy. These receptors were obtained from a female donor in good health, enrolled as a control in a pregnancy study. Both conserved end residues are part of each CDR3. The D gene is left open where the match is weak. Clone size appears in some rows only: once, few, many, or a class for an expanded clone.

v_call: TRBV28; d_call: TRBD2; j_call: TRBJ2-1; clone_size: .; cdr3_nt: TGTGCCAGCGGTTTAGCGGGAGGGAGCTCCTACAATGAGCAGTTCTTC; cdr3_aa: CASGLAGGSSYNEQFF
v_call: TRBV9; d_call: .; j_call: TRBJ1-3; clone_size: .; cdr3_nt: TGTGCCAGCAGTGAGGTGGGCTCTGGAAACACCATATATTTT; cdr3_aa: CASSEVGSGNTIYF
v_call: TRBV28; d_call: TRBD1; j_call: TRBJ1-2; clone_size: .; cdr3_nt: TGTGCCAGCAGTTTTGGTCTAATCCGACAGGGGGCAGGCTACACCTTC; cdr3_aa: CASSFGLIRQGAGYTF
v_call: TRBV12-2; d_call: .; j_call: TRBJ2-7; clone_size: once; cdr3_nt: TGTGCAAGTCGCTTCGTGTGGCGGGTGGGGTCCTCCGAGCAGTACTTC; cdr3_aa: CASRFVWRVGSSEQYF
v_call: TRBV10-3; d_call: .; j_call: TRBJ1-6; clone_size: few; cdr3_nt: TGTGCCATCAGTGACGCGGGATGGAGTTCACCCCTCCACTTT; cdr3_aa: CAISDAGWSSPLHF
v_call: TRBV18; d_call: TRBD1; j_call: TRBJ2-7; clone_size: .; cdr3_nt: TGTGCCAGCTCACTCGGGACAGGGGGCTACGAGCAGTACTTC; cdr3_aa: CASSLGTGGYEQYF
v_call: TRBV6-1; d_call: TRBD2; j_call: TRBJ2-3; clone_size: .; cdr3_nt: TGTGCCAGCAGTGTCCTAGCGGGGGGCACAGATACGCAGTATTTT; cdr3_aa: CASSVLAGGTDTQYF
v_call: TRBV10-2; d_call: .; j_call: TRBJ1-1; clone_size: .; cdr3_nt: TGCGCCAGCAGTGAGCCAGGCCTAGCGGGGGAAGCTTTCTTT; cdr3_aa: CASSEPGLAGEAFF
v_call: TRBV2; d_call: .; j_call: TRBJ2-7; clone_size: .; cdr3_nt: TGTGCCAGCAGTGAAGCGGGCTTTTCCTACGAGCAGTACTTC; cdr3_aa: CASSEAGFSYEQYF
v_call: TRBV7-9; d_call: .; j_call: TRBJ1-1; clone_size: .; cdr3_nt: TGTGCCAGCAGCCGACAGATTGAAGCTTTCTTT; cdr3_aa: CASSRQIEAFF
v_call: TRBV5-6; d_call: .; j_call: TRBJ2-1; clone_size: once; cdr3_nt: TGTGCCAGCAGTTGGCCCCAGTCGCTCAATGAGCAGTTCTTC; cdr3_aa: CASSWPQSLNEQFF
v_call: TRBV14; d_call: TRBD1; j_call: TRBJ1-1; clone_size: .; cdr3_nt: TGTGCCAGCCTGCGACAGGGAGGCACTGAAGCTTTCTTT; cdr3_aa: CASLRQGGTEAFF
v_call: TRBV15; d_call: TRBD1; j_call: TRBJ1-2; clone_size: .; cdr3_nt: TGTGCCACCAGCAGAAGCGGGGGGACAGCCTATGGCTACACCTTC; cdr3_aa: CATSRSGGTAYGYTF
v_call: TRBV28; d_call: .; j_call: TRBJ2-1; clone_size: .; cdr3_nt: TGTGCCAGCAGTTTAATCGGGATGCGAATCGATGAGCAGTTCTTC; cdr3_aa: CASSLIGMRIDEQFF
v_call: TRBV5-1; d_call: TRBD1; j_call: TRBJ2-2; clone_size: .; cdr3_nt: TGCGCCAGCGCTTCCCGAGTGACAGGGACCACCGGGGAGCTGTTTTTT; cdr3_aa: CASASRVTGTTGELFF
v_call: TRBV18; d_call: TRBD1; j_call: TRBJ1-5; clone_size: .; cdr3_nt: TGTGCCAGCTCCCGGGGACAGGGAGGGGACCAGCCCCAGCATTTT; cdr3_aa: CASSRGQGGDQPQHF
v_call: TRBV28; d_call: .; j_call: TRBJ2-7; clone_size: .; cdr3_nt: TGTGCCAGCAGTTTTAGGGACACAGCCTACGAGCAGTACTTC; cdr3_aa: CASSFRDTAYEQYF
v_call: TRBV28; d_call: .; j_call: TRBJ1-3; clone_size: .; cdr3_nt: TGTGCCAGCATTCCGGGGGGCCGTGGAAACACCATATATTTT; cdr3_aa: CASIPGGRGNTIYF
v_call: TRBV12-5; d_call: .; j_call: TRBJ2-3; clone_size: once; cdr3_nt: TGTGCTAGTGGTCCCGGACTGGCTAGCACAGATACGCAGTATTTT; cdr3_aa: CASGPGLASTDTQYF
v_call: TRBV25-1; d_call: TRBD2; j_call: TRBJ2-7; clone_size: .; cdr3_nt: TGTGCCAGCAGTGTAGCGGGATACGAGCAGTACTTC; cdr3_aa: CASSVAGYEQYF
v_call: TRBV27; d_call: TRBD1; j_call: TRBJ2-3; clone_size: once; cdr3_nt: TGTGCCAGCAGTCGGACCGGGACAGCTGATACGCAGTATTTT; cdr3_aa: CASSRTGTADTQYF
v_call: TRBV5-1; d_call: TRBD1; j_call: TRBJ2-1; clone_size: .; cdr3_nt: TGCGCCAGCAGCCTCCTGGACAGGGTTATGCGAAACTCCTACAATGAGCAGTTCTTC; cdr3_aa: CASSLLDRVMRNSYNEQFF
v_call: TRBV6-1; d_call: .; j_call: TRBJ1-3; clone_size: .; cdr3_nt: TGTGCCAGCAGTGAAAAGCCTGGAAACACCATATATTTT; cdr3_aa: CASSEKPGNTIYF
v_call: TRBV28; d_call: TRBD2; j_call: TRBJ2-4; clone_size: .; cdr3_nt: TGTGCCAGCAGTCCTCCTAGCGGGGGGGCCGCCTACTTC; cdr3_aa: CASSPPSGGAAYF
v_call: TRBV4-1; d_call: TRBD2; j_call: TRBJ2-5; clone_size: .; cdr3_nt: TGCGCCAGCAGACCGGGACTAGCGGGATTGGAGACCCAGTACTTC; cdr3_aa: CASRPGLAGLETQYF
v_call: TRBV5-4; d_call: TRBD1; j_call: TRBJ1-2; clone_size: .; cdr3_nt: TGTGCCAGCAGTACAGGGGGCGACTATGGCTACACCTTC; cdr3_aa: CASSTGGDYGYTF
v_call: TRBV6-1; d_call: TRBD1; j_call: TRBJ2-5; clone_size: .; cdr3_nt: TGTGCCAGCAGTGAAAAGGGACCCGGGACAGGGGAAGAGACCCAGTACTTC; cdr3_aa: CASSEKGPGTGEETQYF
v_call: TRBV18; d_call: .; j_call: TRBJ1-2; clone_size: .; cdr3_nt: TGTGCCAGCTCACCCGACAGGAACTATGGCTACACCTTC; cdr3_aa: CASSPDRNYGYTF
v_call: TRBV4-1; d_call: .; j_call: TRBJ2-7; clone_size: .; cdr3_nt: TGCGCCAGCAGCCAAAAAGGGGCCGCGGGGGAGCAGTACTTC; cdr3_aa: CASSQKGAAGEQYF
v_call: TRBV21-1; d_call: .; j_call: TRBJ2-5; clone_size: .; cdr3_nt: TGTGCCAGCAGCCTAGCGGGGGTAGGAGAGACCCAGTACTTC; cdr3_aa: CASSLAGVGETQYF
v_call: TRBV6-5; d_call: .; j_call: TRBJ2-2; clone_size: .; cdr3_nt: TGTGCCAGCCGCAGCGCGAGGGAGCTGTTTTTT; cdr3_aa: CASRSARELFF
v_call: TRBV7-2; d_call: TRBD2; j_call: TRBJ2-3; clone_size: .; cdr3_nt: TGTGCCAGCAGCGGACTAGCGGGAGGGAGGCCAGATACGCAGTATTTT; cdr3_aa: CASSGLAGGRPDTQYF
v_call: TRBV7-9; d_call: .; j_call: TRBJ2-5; clone_size: .; cdr3_nt: TGTGCCAGCAGCGGGAACCGGGACAACCAAGAGACCCAGTACTTC; cdr3_aa: CASSGNRDNQETQYF
v_call: TRBV28; d_call: TRBD1; j_call: TRBJ2-7; clone_size: .; cdr3_nt: TGTGCCAGCAGTGTCAGGGGGTCACTGAGCCACGAGCAGTACTTC; cdr3_aa: CASSVRGSLSHEQYF
v_call: TRBV12-5; d_call: .; j_call: TRBJ2-2; clone_size: .; cdr3_nt: TGTGCTAGTGGTTTCTCCCCCGGGGAGCTGTTTTTT; cdr3_aa: CASGFSPGELFF
v_call: TRBV18; d_call: .; j_call: TRBJ1-6; clone_size: .; cdr3_nt: TGTGCCAGCTCACCAGGGGGGGGTAATTCACCCCTCCACTTT; cdr3_aa: CASSPGGGNSPLHF
v_call: TRBV28; d_call: TRBD2; j_call: TRBJ2-1; clone_size: .; cdr3_nt: TGTGCCAGCACCCTTGGAAGCGGGAGGGGCAATGAGCAGTTCTTC; cdr3_aa: CASTLGSGRGNEQFF
v_call: TRBV19; d_call: .; j_call: TRBJ2-2; clone_size: .; cdr3_nt: TGTGCCAGTAGTATGTCCCAGGGCAGGGGCACCGGGGAGCTGTTTTTT; cdr3_aa: CASSMSQGRGTGELFF
v_call: TRBV4-1; d_call: TRBD2; j_call: TRBJ2-1; clone_size: .; cdr3_nt: TGCGCCAGCAGCCAAGATCGACTAGCGGGGGGATTTGGTGAGCAGTTCTTC; cdr3_aa: CASSQDRLAGGFGEQFF
v_call: TRBV4-2; d_call: TRBD2; j_call: TRBJ2-7; clone_size: .; cdr3_nt: TGTGCCAGCAGCCAAGATTGGGCGCCTAGCGGTTTCTCCTACGAGCAGTACTTC; cdr3_aa: CASSQDWAPSGFSYEQYF
v_call: TRBV29-1; d_call: TRBD1; j_call: TRBJ1-2; clone_size: .; cdr3_nt: TGCAGCGTAGGGGACAGCTATGGCTACACCTTC; cdr3_aa: CSVGDSYGYTF
v_call: TRBV11-2; d_call: .; j_call: TRBJ2-1; clone_size: .; cdr3_nt: TGTGCCAGCAGCTCCTCCCGGTACAATGAGCAGTTCTTC; cdr3_aa: CASSSSRYNEQFF
v_call: TRBV5-1; d_call: .; j_call: TRBJ2-5; clone_size: .; cdr3_nt: TGCGCCAGCAGCTTGCAGACACCCCGGGAGACCCAGTACTTC; cdr3_aa: CASSLQTPRETQYF
v_call: TRBV14; d_call: TRBD2; j_call: TRBJ2-7; clone_size: .; cdr3_nt: TGTGCCAGCAGCCAGTCGCAGGGAGGGGCGCAGTACTTC; cdr3_aa: CASSQSQGGAQYF
v_call: TRBV25-1; d_call: .; j_call: TRBJ1-5; clone_size: .; cdr3_nt: TGTGCCAGCAGTGAATCGGATCAGCCCCAGCATTTT; cdr3_aa: CASSESDQPQHF
v_call: TRBV30; d_call: .; j_call: TRBJ1-1; clone_size: .; cdr3_nt: TGTGCCTGGAGACGGGGGAACACTGAAGCTTTCTTT; cdr3_aa: CAWRRGNTEAFF
v_call: TRBV7-8; d_call: TRBD2; j_call: TRBJ2-3; clone_size: .; cdr3_nt: TGTGCCAGCAGCCCCGGGACTAGCGGGACTAGCACAGATACGCAGTATTTT; cdr3_aa: CASSPGTSGTSTDTQYF
v_call: TRBV10-3; d_call: .; j_call: TRBJ2-7; clone_size: .; cdr3_nt: TGTGCCATCAGTGGAGAGGTGAGAGGGGAGCAGTACTTC; cdr3_aa: CAISGEVRGEQYF
v_call: TRBV27; d_call: TRBD2; j_call: TRBJ2-1; clone_size: .; cdr3_nt: TGTGCCAGCGGAAAGACTAGCGGGGGACGCAATGAGCAGTTCTTC; cdr3_aa: CASGKTSGGRNEQFF
v_call: TRBV10-2; d_call: .; j_call: TRBJ1-2; clone_size: few; cdr3_nt: TGCGCCAGCACCGCCAGTCCGGGGACTAACTATGGCTACACCTTC; cdr3_aa: CASTASPGTNYGYTF
v_call: TRBV19; d_call: .; j_call: TRBJ1-6; clone_size: .; cdr3_nt: TGTGCCAGTAATAGCGGCGGGGGATCCTATAATTCACCCCTCCACTTT; cdr3_aa: CASNSGGGSYNSPLHF
v_call: TRBV27; d_call: TRBD2; j_call: TRBJ2-7; clone_size: .; cdr3_nt: TGTGCCAGCACTGCGGTACCGAGCCGGGGGGGGCTAAGTAGGCAGTACTTC; cdr3_aa: CASTAVPSRGGLSRQYF
v_call: TRBV10-3; d_call: TRBD1; j_call: TRBJ2-3; clone_size: .; cdr3_nt: TGTGCCATCGGGGGACGGACAGGGGTCCTCGCAGATACGCAGTATTTT; cdr3_aa: CAIGGRTGVLADTQYF
v_call: TRBV28; d_call: .; j_call: TRBJ2-1; clone_size: .; cdr3_nt: TGTGCCAGCAGGGAACCTAGCCATGAGCAGTTCTTC; cdr3_aa: CASREPSHEQFF
v_call: TRBV6-1; d_call: .; j_call: TRBJ1-1; clone_size: once; cdr3_nt: TGTGCCAGCAGTGGACAGCCACAAATGAACACTGAAGCTTTCTTT; cdr3_aa: CASSGQPQMNTEAFF